The 6 T cell receptor beta chains presented below share a single source sample, sequenced in a study of Graves' ophthalmopathy and Graves' hyperthyroidism. Amplified material comprised TCR beta CDR3 regions derived from RNA transcripts. An initial RT-PCR round employing HTBI primers preceded a second-round multiplex PCR. TCRdb reprocessed the multiplex PCR reads via MiXCR and lists one record per CDR3 protein. Altogether about 550,000 distinct CDR3 sequences are present, under 40% being singletons, with the ten largest covering about 4.2%. The sequenced material came from peripheral blood or thyroid tissue (not recorded which). These TCRs come from an adult man with Graves' hyperthyroidism.

In its sample, this clonotype was seen many times. The CDR3, as DNA: TGTGCCAGCAGCTTACAATGGACGCCCGAGGGCCCTACTAACTATGGCTACACCTTC. Translated: CASSLQWTPEGPTNYGYTF. The chain carries TRBV7-9 and TRBJ1-2; no clear D gene. There are 19 residues in the CDR3. Germline V lookup: CDR1 SEHNR, CDR2 FQNEAQ (reference sequence). V shed 2 bases and J shed 0 bases, with 22 bases lying between them.

V is TRBV20-1 and J is TRBJ1-2, with D possibly TRBD1 on 5 matching bases. This CDR3 is 13 amino acids long. Germline V gene data show CDR1 as DFQATT and CDR2 as SNEGSKA (reference sequence). V lost 2 bases to trimming and J lost 4 bases, with 11 bases between them. CDR3 amino acids: CSARSGGTYGYTF. CDR3 nucleotide sequence: TGCAGTGCTAGATCCGGGGGGACCTATGGCTACACCTTC.

This clonotype occurred many times. The chain employs TRBV12-3 or TRBV12-4 and TRBJ1-5; D is possibly TRBD1 (6 bases). Trimming stripped 3 bases from V and 6 bases from J, with 12 bases between. This CDR3 has 14 amino acids. The CDR3 protein is CASSFTGGGQPQHF. The CDR3 DNA reads as TGTGCCAGCAGTTTTACCGGGGGCGGTCAGCCCCAGCATTTT.

This chain joins TRBV7-9 and TRBJ2-7; D may be TRBD2 (6 bases). The end of the DNA aligns better with TRBJ2-1, so the J call may be wrong. Germline V CDR1 and CDR2: SEHNR, FQNEAQ (reference sequence). The CDR3 is made up of 13 amino acids. The CDR3 sequence: CASSLGGEVEQFF. CDR3 bases: TGTGCCAGCAGCTTAGGAGGGGAGGTTGAGCAGTTCTTC.

Worth noting for this clonotype: One junction end disagrees with the germline gene, perhaps due to a read error. The chain recombines TRBV5-1 with TRBJ1-1; D might be TRBD1 (6 bases). The germline V gene has CDR1 SGHRS and CDR2 YFSETQ. The CDR3 runs to 13 residues. The CDR3 loop reads CASSLARDTGAFF. CDR3 bases: TGCGCCAGCAGCTTGGCGCGGGACACTGGAGCTTTCTTT.

This clonotype has only a few counts. The chain is built from TRBV5-1 and TRBJ1-3; perhaps TRBD1 as D (6 bases). Germline V lookup: CDR1 SGHRS, CDR2 YFSETQ. V was clipped by 0 bases and J by 1 base, with 17 bases between them. The CDR3 loop spans 18 amino acids. CDR3 coding DNA: TGCGCCAGCAGCTTGGCCATCGGGGGGCGGAAGTCTGGAAACACCATATATTTT. This gives the protein CASSLAIGGRKSGNTIYF. Full variable domain (rest looked up from reference TRBV5-1 and TRBJ1-3): KAGVTQTPRYLIKTRGQQVTLSCSPISGHRSVSWYQQTPGQGLQFLFEYFSETQRNKGNFPGRFSGRQFSNSRSEMNVSTLELGDSALYLCASSLAIGGRKSGNTIYFGEGSWLTVV.